The 18 T cell receptor beta chains reported below all come from one sample, sequenced in a study of cytomegalovirus exposure and HLA in healthy donors. Method: immunoSEQ multiplex PCR; TCRdb's copy keeps in-frame clones and lacks some. The sample records 180,000 or so clones, more than 75% being singletons. Sequencing was carried out using PBMCs. These receptors all come from a man aged 25 to 40 in good health and CMV-seropositive.

This chain links TRBV9 with TRBJ2-3; D may be TRBD1 (5 bases). This CDR3 is built from 15 residues. Germline CDR1 is SGDLS and CDR2 is YYNGEE. The germline V and J ends were trimmed by 0 bases and 2 bases, with 10 bases remaining between them. CDR3 in DNA: TGTGCCAGCAGCGTAGCTGGCAGGGCCACAGATACGCAGTATTTT. This encodes CASSVAGRATDTQYF.

The V call is TRBV28, the J call TRBJ2-7, with 10 bases aligning to TRBD2. The germline V gene encodes CDR1 MDHEN and CDR2 SYDVKM. This CDR3 contains 15 residues. The V and J ends lost 6 bases and 2 bases, in that order; junction bases with no gene match: 7. CDR3 protein: CASSTTSGDPYEQYF. The DNA of the CDR3 is TGTGCCAGCAGCACTACTAGCGGGGATCCCTACGAGCAGTACTTC.

V gene TRBV6-5 combines with J gene TRBJ2-3; D is unresolved. The CDR3 covers 16 residues. The germline CDR1 and CDR2 sequences are MNHEY and SVGAGI. Trimming removed 0 bases from V and 2 bases from J, with 12 bases in between. The CDR3 sequence is CASSYSWSSPTDTQYF. CDR3 in DNA: TGTGCCAGCAGTTACTCCTGGTCGTCGCCCACAGATACGCAGTATTTT.

The chain couples TRBV6-1 to TRBJ2-5; 7 nucleotides agree with TRBD1. The trim removed 7 bases at V and 5 bases at J, leaving 7 bases unmatched. The CDR3 totals 13 residues. The germline CDR1 and CDR2 sequences are MNHNS and SASEGT. The CDR3 coding sequence is TGTGCCAGCAATCCACAGGGGATGGAGACCCAGTACTTC. This gives the protein CASNPQGMETQYF.

The genes are TRBV2 and TRBJ1-6, with TRBD1 as a possible D gene (6 bases). The CDR3 consists of 15 residues. Trimming removed 1 base from V and 7 bases from J, with 11 bases in between. CDR1 is SNHLY and CDR2 is FYNNEI in the germline V gene. This CDR3 is CASSEDRGGNSPLHF. In nucleotides, the CDR3 is TGTGCCAGCAGTGAAGATAGGGGGGGAAATTCACCCCTCCACTTT.

The chain uses TRBV12-5 and TRBJ2-7; 13 bases line up with TRBD2. This CDR3 comprises 17 residues. The J segment lost 1 base and the V segment lost 0 bases, leaving 3 bases of the junction unmatched. Germline V gives CDR1 LGHNT, CDR2 FRNRAP. The CDR3 DNA reads TGTGCTAGTGGTTTGGTACGGACTAGCGGGGGTTCCTACGAGCAGTACTTC. Protein sequence: CASGLVRTSGGSYEQYF.

J is TRBJ2-7 and V is TRBV6-1; D uncertain. The CDR3 totals 13 residues. Germline V CDR1 and CDR2: MNHNS, SASEGT. V was cut by 1 base and J by 1 base, with 5 bases left in between. The CDR3 DNA sequence: TGTGCCAGCAGTGAAGTTACGTCCTACGAGCAGTACTTC. This gives the protein CASSEVTSYEQYF.

This chain links TRBV15 with TRBJ2-1; D is possibly TRBD2 (6 bases). The CDR3 extends over 14 amino acids. V lost 5 bases to trimming and J lost 5 bases, with 13 bases between them. From germline, CDR1 is LNHNV and CDR2 YYDKDF (reference sequence). The CDR3 region is CATSGLWGDNEQFF. CDR3 DNA: TGTGCCACCAGCGGCCTTTGGGGGGACAATGAGCAGTTCTTC.

This rearrangement joins TRBV29-1 to TRBJ2-7; D may be TRBD1 or TRBD2 (5 bases each). This CDR3 region has 11 residues. Germline V lookup: CDR1 SQVTM, CDR2 ANQGSEA. The V end was cut by 7 bases, the J end by 4 bases, with 11 bases between. Written as DNA, the CDR3 is TGCAGCGCCTCGGGGCTTTACGAGCAGTACTTC. Translating gives CSASGLYEQYF.

The V call is TRBV7-3, the J call TRBJ2-2; no clear D gene. V lost 4 bases, J lost 5 bases, and 11 bases lay in between. In germline, CDR1 is SGHTA, CDR2 FQGTGA. This CDR3 comprises 14 residues. The CDR3 DNA reads as TGTGCCAGCAGCTCCTTCAGAAATACCGGGGAGCTGTTTTTT. Translated: CASSSFRNTGELFF.

The rearrangement uses TRBV5-1 and TRBJ2-5, with D unclear. V shed 4 bases and J shed 6 bases, with 13 bases lying between them. CDR3 length: 13 residues. CDR1 and CDR2 (germline): SGHRS, YFSETQ. CDR3 DNA: TGCGCCAGCAGCGCAGACATCTCCAAGACCCAGTACTTC. Translation gives CASSADISKTQYF.

This clone was seen only a few times. V is TRBV6-4 and J is TRBJ2-3; D not certain. This CDR3 spans 13 amino acids. V gave up 5 bases and J gave up 5 bases, with 11 bases separating them. The germline V gene has CDR1 MRHNA and CDR2 SNTAGT. The CDR3 bases are TGTGCCAGCAGTAAAACGGCTATAGATACGCAGTATTTT. Protein: CASSKTAIDTQYF.

The V and J genes are TRBV27 and TRBJ2-3, with D tentatively TRBD1 (6 bases). The V end was cut by 6 bases, the J end by 1 base, with 17 bases between. Germline V gives CDR1 MNHEY, CDR2 SMNVEV (reference sequence). The CDR3 runs 16 residues. The CDR3 bases are TGTGCCAGCAGGGAAACAGGGTTTGCGCGCACAGATACGCAGTATTTT. Translated: CASRETGFARTDTQYF.

The J gene is TRBJ2-7, the V gene TRBV18; possibly TRBD1 for D (5 bases). Germline-derived CDR1 and CDR2 are KGHSH and LQKENI. Trimming shortened V by 3 bases and J by 2 bases, and 14 bases separated the two germline ends. The CDR3 sequence is 15 residues long. This CDR3 reads CASSPPLQEPYEQYF. CDR3 DNA: TGTGCCAGCTCACCCCCTCTACAGGAACCCTACGAGCAGTACTTC.

The chain couples TRBV4-2 to TRBJ2-1; D gene uncertain. Deletions cut 3 bases from V and 2 bases from J, with 8 bases between. Germline CDR1 LGHNA, CDR2 YNFKEQ. The CDR3 consists of 14 residues. CDR3 sequence (DNA): TGTGCCAGCAGCCACAATGGACCCTACAATGAGCAGTTCTTC. Residues: CASSHNGPYNEQFF.

In its sample, this clone was seen a few times. The chain joins TRBV11-2 to TRBJ2-1; D remains unclear. Trimming cost V 0 bases and J 7 bases, with 10 bases left between them. The CDR3 extends over 14 amino acids. Looked up from germline, CDR1 is SGHAT and CDR2 is FQNNGV. The CDR3 DNA sequence: TGTGCCAGCAGCTTAGAGCCCCTTAAGAATGAGCAGTTCTTC. Translated: CASSLEPLKNEQFF.

The chain couples TRBV9 to TRBJ2-2, with TRBD2 matching over 7 bases. The CDR3 runs to 15 residues. J gave up 6 bases and V 3 bases, and 8 bases lay outside the gene matches. The germline CDR1 and CDR2 sequences are SGDLS and YYNGEE. CDR3: CASSARTRGAGELFF. Here the CDR3 DNA reads TGTGCCAGCAGCGCCCGGACTAGGGGAGCCGGGGAGCTGTTTTTT.

The chain carries TRBV11-2 and TRBJ2-7; 10 positions agree with TRBD1. After removal of 4 bases from V and 2 bases from J, the junction contained 2 bases not matched to a gene. The CDR3 loop spans 14 amino acids. The germline gives CDR1 SGHAT, CDR2 FQNNGV. The CDR3 coding sequence is TGTGCCAGCAGCTGGGGACAGGGGCCCTACGAGCAGTACTTC. Translating it yields CASSWGQGPYEQYF.